This is a list of T cell receptor beta chains from one sample in a study of identical twins. TCRdb processed the 5' RACE reads anew with MiXCR; each CDR3 protein has one entry. Here the sample spans approximately 620,000 distinct CDR3 sequences, around 8.3% being singletons. This same sample was also taken into another study, of yellow fever vaccine responses in identical twins.

Material for sequencing was PBMCs. The receptor source for this set is a young woman in good health. Both conserved end residues are part of each CDR3. D genes are given only for firm matches. The listing skips clone size in some rows; elsewhere it reads once, few, many or a size class.

>TRBV20-1|few|TRBJ2-7|TRBD2
TGCAGTGCTCTAGCGGGATCGTCCTACGAGCAGTACTTC
CSALAGSSYEQYF
>TRBV29-1|many|TRBJ2-4|NA
TGCAGCGTTGAAAAGGACAGGGAGGGGGCCAAAAACATTCAGTACTTC
CSVEKDREGAKNIQYF
>TRBV20-1|NA|TRBJ2-5|NA
TGCAGTGCTCCGAAAGCAGAGACCCAGTACTTC
CSAPKAETQYF
>TRBV7-9|NA|TRBJ2-6|NA
TGTGCCAGCAGCCCGATCAGGGGCTCTGGGGCCAACGTCCTGACTTTC
CASSPIRGSGANVLTF
>TRBV15|NA|TRBJ2-7|NA
TGTGCCACCAGCAGAGATCGAGGGGGTCGCTACGAGCAGTACTTC
CATSRDRGGRYEQYF
>TRBV10-3|few|TRBJ2-3|NA
TGTGCCATCAATTGGGATGTAGCAGATACGCAGTATTTT
CAINWDVADTQYF
>TRBV18|few|TRBJ2-7|NA
TGTGCCAGCTCACCACCGACGGGAGAATTATCCGAGCAGTACTTC
CASSPPTGELSEQYF
>TRBV6-2/TRBV6-3|many|TRBJ1-5|NA
TGTGCCAGCAGTTACGACCTACAGGGTCGGGAAAAGACCCAGCATTTT
CASSYDLQGREKTQHF
>TRBV12-3/TRBV12-4|NA|TRBJ2-3|NA
TGTGCCAGCAGTTTAGAGGTTATCGAGGCAGATACGCAGTATTTT
CASSLEVIEADTQYF
>TRBV20-1|few|TRBJ1-2|TRBD1
TGCAGTGCTAGAGACCAGACAGGGATATTCGGCTACACCTTC
CSARDQTGIFGYTF
>TRBV6-2/TRBV6-3|NA|TRBJ2-3|NA
TGTGCCAGCAGTTACTCGAAAGTGGAGGGGCCAGATACGCAGTATTTT
CASSYSKVEGPDTQYF
>TRBV20-1|NA|TRBJ2-1|NA
TGCAGTGCCCCCAGCGGCTACAATGAGCAGTTCTTC
CSAPSGYNEQFF
>TRBV4-1|few|TRBJ1-2|TRBD1
TGCGCCAGCAGCCAAACAATCAGGGGGCTTGACTATGGCTACACCTTC
CASSQTIRGLDYGYTF
>TRBV5-1|many|TRBJ1-1|TRBD1
TGCGCCAGCAGCCCCCTTATAGACAGGGAGGCTGAAGCTTTCTTT
CASSPLIDREAEAFF
>TRBV6-2/TRBV6-3|few|TRBJ2-5|NA
TGTGCCAGCAGCTCGGGGTTCAGAGAGACCCAGTACTTC
CASSSGFRETQYF
>TRBV25-1|many|TRBJ2-4|TRBD1
TGTGCCAGCTCCGGGACAGGAGCCAAAAACATTCAGTACTTC
CASSGTGAKNIQYF
>TRBV29-1|many|TRBJ2-7|NA
TGCAGCGTCGCCAATGAAGAGCAGTACTTC
CSVANEEQYF
>TRBV7-3|many|TRBJ2-4|TRBD2
TGTGCCAGCAGCCCGGCGTCGGCCAGCGGGAAGGACAAAAACATTCAGTACTTC
CASSPASASGKDKNIQYF
>TRBV20-1|NA|TRBJ2-1|TRBD2
TGCAGTGCTAGAGTGGGAGGCTCTAGCGGTTACAATGAGCAGTTCTTC
CSARVGGSSGYNEQFF
>TRBV12-3/TRBV12-4|few|TRBJ2-2|NA
TGTGCCAGCAGTTTAGAGCGACCGGGGCTCGCGAACACCGGGGAGCTGTTTTTT
CASSLERPGLANTGELFF
>TRBV12-3/TRBV12-4|few|TRBJ2-1|NA
TGTGCCAGCAGGGCACGGACAGAGAACAATGAGCAGTTCTTC
CASRARTENNEQFF
>TRBV7-8|many|TRBJ1-4|NA
TGTGCCAGCAGCAGAGTCAATGAAAAACTGTTTTTT
CASSRVNEKLFF
>TRBV27|few|TRBJ1-1|NA
TGTGCCAGCAGTTTGGCGGATACTTTGGGGCGCATCACTGAAGCTTTCTTT
CASSLADTLGRITEAFF
>TRBV28|NA|TRBJ2-1|TRBD1
TGTGCCAGCAGTTCTGAGGGACAGGGGACTTCTGTGGATGAGCAGTTCTTC
CASSSEGQGTSVDEQFF
>TRBV12-3/TRBV12-4|few|TRBJ2-7|NA
TGTGCCAGCATCTCATACCTATTTCCCTACGAGCAGTACTTC
CASISYLFPYEQYF
>TRBV20-1|NA|TRBJ2-3|NA
TGCAGTGCTAGGGAAACAGGGAGTGGAACAGATACGCAGTATTTT
CSARETGSGTDTQYF
>TRBV18|few|TRBJ2-7|NA
TGTGCCAGCTCACCGGCCACCGTTGGGTACGAGCAGTACTTC
CASSPATVGYEQYF
>TRBV6-2/TRBV6-3|few|TRBJ1-1|NA
TGTGCCAGCAGTCAGAGGGGAAGCCCCACTGAAGCTTTCTTT
CASSQRGSPTEAFF
>TRBV9|NA|TRBJ2-3|NA
TGTGCCAGCAGCGAGCAGGTTTACGGTAGCACAGATACGCAGTATTTT
CASSEQVYGSTDTQYF
>TRBV7-7|NA|TRBJ2-3|TRBD1
TGTGCTAGCAGCTCACAGGGGGAGGATACGCAGTATTTT
CASSSQGEDTQYF
>TRBV20-1|many|TRBJ1-1|NA
TGCAGTGCTAGAGATCTGGGCAGGGGTAACACTGAAGCTTTCTTT
CSARDLGRGNTEAFF
>TRBV7-9|many|TRBJ2-3|NA
TGTGCCAGCAGCTTCACGGCGGCAGATACGCAGTATTTT
CASSFTAADTQYF
>TRBV11-2|NA|TRBJ2-7|TRBD2
TGTGCCAGCAGCTCCCAATGGGGTAGCGGGAGGCTCTACGAGCAGTACTTC
CASSSQWGSGRLYEQYF
>TRBV20-1|NA|TRBJ2-7|NA
TGCAGTGCTAGAGATTTGGCAGGGGACAAACTTTACGAGCAGTACTTC
CSARDLAGDKLYEQYF
>TRBV6-5|few|TRBJ1-2|NA
TGTGCCAGCAGTTACTGGGGCCGGGGGCGAATGGACTATGGCTACACCTTC
CASSYWGRGRMDYGYTF
>TRBV7-7|few|TRBJ2-2|NA
TGTGTGAGCCGGCGGGGGAACACCGGGGAGCTGTTTTTT
CVSRRGNTGELFF
>TRBV27|many|TRBJ2-3|TRBD2
TGTGCCAGGGGAGGGGTTTCGCCAGATACGCAGTATTTT
CARGGVSPDTQYF
>TRBV7-9|few|TRBJ2-7|TRBD1
TGTGCCAGCGCAATGGGGACAGTCTCGTACGAGCAGTACTTC
CASAMGTVSYEQYF
>TRBV9|few|TRBJ1-6|NA
TGTGCCAGCAGCGATCGACAAGGGGGGTATAATTCACCCCTCCACTTT
CASSDRQGGYNSPLHF
>TRBV6-2/TRBV6-3|NA|TRBJ2-2|TRBD2
TGTGCCAGCAGTTATTCCGGCAGCGGGAGCCAGGAGCTGTTTTTT
CASSYSGSGSQELFF
>TRBV12-3/TRBV12-4|NA|TRBJ2-3|NA
TGTGCCATCAGTTTAGGGGATTGGCTGGGGCGAAGCACAGATACGCAGTATTTT
CAISLGDWLGRSTDTQYF